This T cell receptor (beta chain) was obtained from a study of cytomegalovirus exposure and HLA in healthy donors. The study ran its PCR with 60 Vbeta and 13 Jbeta primers. Original handling: In a later analysis, of 80 million to 90 million unique beta chains, roughly 11 million appeared in at least two donors. The assay was immunoSEQ multiplex PCR, and TCRdb's table has in-frame clones only and misses some. Clonal size and the V and J genes are those of that table, whereas D and trimming came from the DNA. The sample consists of hundreds of thousands of clones, 76% of them appearing once. In this sample, this clone turned up once. The antigen is undetermined. General observations from the study: In an earlier analysis, in 587 donors, most V segments appeared productive either ~90% or ~30% of the time. Based on reports, TCR beta sequences accurately predicted HLA-A and HLA-B alleles for most subjects.

The CDR3 runs 16 residues. Germline-derived CDR1 and CDR2 are KGHSH and LQKENI. V lost 3 bases and J lost 2; bases outside the gene matches: 8. The clonotype was recovered from a man in his late teens or twenties in good health and CMV-seronegative. Sequencing was done on a sample of PBMCs. The gene calls are TRBV18 and TRBJ2-3; 7 bases are a match to TRBD2. The CDR3 protein is CASSPPGTTYTDTQYF. The CDR3 DNA reads TGTGCCAGCTCACCCCCCGGGACTACCTACACAGATACGCAGTATTTT.